Listed here are 27 T cell receptor beta chains from one sample, sequenced in a study of read filtering for tumor transcriptome and immune sequencing. This library used around 400 ng RNA and molecular barcoded adaptors spanning alpha/delta and beta/gamma chains. TCRdb reanalysed the reads using MiXCR and keeps one entry per CDR3 protein. Among approximately 140,000 distinct CDR3 sequences, about 13% were seen once, and the ten largest hold approximately 8%. Sequenced material: a population of CD138-negative cells sorted from bone marrow. The receptors originated from a donor at least 40 years old with multiple myeloma.

There are a few counts of this clonotype. The chain joins TRBV18 to TRBJ2-6, with D possibly being TRBD2 (5 bases). The V gene's germline CDR1 is KGHSH and CDR2 LQKENI. Trimming left V 3 bases short and J 0 bases short, with 18 bases between. The CDR3 is made up of 19 amino acids. The DNA for the CDR3 is TGTGCCAGCTCACCCCTGGACGGGATTGCGGTCTCTGGGGCCAACGTCCTGACTTTC. Its protein product is CASSPLDGIAVSGANVLTF. The full variable domain, completed using reference TRBV18 and TRBJ2-6, is NAGVMQNPRHLVRRRGQEARLRCSPMKGHSHVYWYRQLPEEGLKFMVYLQKENIIDESGMPKERFSAEFPKEGPSILRIQQVVRGDSAAYFCASSPLDGIAVSGANVLTFGAGSRLTVL.

The chain uses TRBV7-9 and TRBJ1-5; weak D call: TRBD1 (5 bases). The length of the CDR3 is 12 residues. The V and J ends lost 6 bases and 6 bases respectively, with 9 bases between them. The germline V gene has CDR1 SEHNR and CDR2 FQNEAQ (reference sequence). CDR3 residues: CASSPGSQPQHF. The CDR3 DNA reads TGTGCCAGCAGTCCAGGGAGTCAGCCCCAGCATTTT.

Of note for this clonotype: Possible read error: a much larger clone is one base away. The CDR3 carries no conserved terminal phenylalanine or tryptophan, so it likely arises from a read error. No DNA is shown, since the ends of the CDR3 on it are uncertain; the CDR3 is the one TCRdb lists. The chain employs TRBV21-1 and TRBJ2-1; TRBD2, the table's D call, was not compared with the DNA. TRBV21-1 counts as a pseudogene. The CDR3 spans 15 residues, counting both ends. CDR3 region: CASSVLAGDNNEQFS.

Concerning this clonotype itself: This may arise from a read error, as a much more abundant clone is one base away. The chain carries TRBV30 and TRBJ2-5; D call uncertain. The CDR3 consists of 10 residues. Germline CDR1 is GTSNPN and CDR2 is SVGIG (reference sequence). CDR3 in amino acids: CAWSKENQYF. Here the CDR3 DNA reads TGTGCCTGGAGTAAAGAGAACCAGTACTTC.

A word on this clonotype: Sequence at one end of the junction differs from germline and may be a read error. This sequence joins TRBV18 and TRBJ1-2; TRBD1 might be the D (5 bases). CDR3 length equals 16 residues. Germline CDR1 is KGHSH and CDR2 is LQKENI. As DNA, the CDR3 is TGTGCCAGCTCACCGTACGGCCAGGGTGGAACCTATGGCTACGCCTTC. This codes for CASSPYGQGGTYGYAF.

This clonotype was recorded many times. This chain links TRBV20-1 with TRBJ1-1; D is unclear. This CDR3 comprises 15 residues. The germline CDR1 and CDR2 sequences are DFQATT and SNEGSKA (reference sequence). V dropped 1 base and J dropped 2 bases, with 14 bases sitting between them. Here the CDR3 reads CSARVRGGINTEAFF. For the CDR3, the DNA is TGCAGTGCTAGAGTACGCGGAGGGATTAACACTGAAGCTTTCTTT.

The sample holds many counts of this clonotype. This chain joins TRBV5-1 and TRBJ2-3; a weak D match, TRBD2 (6 bases). V was clipped by 3 bases and J by 5 bases, with 22 bases between them. Germline V CDR1 and CDR2: SGHRS, YFSETQ. This CDR3 has 17 amino acids. This chain's CDR3 is CASSSFGVPGEVDTQYF. DNA for the CDR3: TGCGCCAGCAGCTCCTTCGGGGTGCCGGGAGAGGTAGATACGCAGTATTTT.

In its sample, this clonotype was seen many times. The rearrangement links TRBV29-1 to TRBJ2-6; the D gene is possibly TRBD1 (5 bases). Germline CDR1 is SQVTM and CDR2 is ANQGSEA. The CDR3 has 13 amino acids. The V end was cut by 5 bases, the J end by 2 bases, with 7 bases between. The CDR3 here is CSVQGTGANVLTF. CDR3 sequence (DNA): TGCAGCGTTCAGGGTACTGGGGCCAACGTCCTGACTTTC.

A word on this clonotype: This may come from a read error, since a much larger clone is one base off. The chain combines TRBV19 with TRBJ1-5, with D possibly matching TRBD1 (5 bases). Per germline, CDR1 LNHDA and CDR2 SQIVND (reference sequence). Trimming left V 5 bases short and J 5 bases short, with 10 bases between. The CDR3 runs 13 residues. The CDR3: CASSWGGYQPQHF. DNA of the CDR3: TGTGCCAGTAGTTGGGGGGGATATCAGCCCCAGCATTTT.

This clonotype has ten or more counts. This chain links TRBV10-2 with TRBJ2-1; 9 nucleotides line up with TRBD1. Germline V CDR1 and CDR2: WSHSY, SAAADI. Trimming cost V 5 bases and J 5 bases; bases outside gene matches: 7. This CDR3 has 15 residues. The CDR3 DNA follows: TGCGCCAGCAGTAGGGGACAGGGAACTAACAATGAGCAGTTCTTC. Protein: CASSRGQGTNNEQFF.

Details on this clonotype: The junction and the germline gene differ at one end; a read error may be behind it. The J gene is TRBJ2-1, the V gene TRBV3-1, with D possibly TRBD2 on 6 matching bases. The CDR3 is made up of 15 amino acids. Germline V gene sequence: CDR1 LGHDT, CDR2 YNNKEL (reference sequence). This CDR3 reads CASSPRLADYNGQFF. CDR3 nucleotide sequence: TGTGCCAGCAGCCCGAGACTGGCGGACTACAATGGGCAGTTCTTC.

Comment on this clonotype: This could be a read error, since a much larger clone is one nucleotide away. The chain recombines TRBV18 with TRBJ1-1; 7 bases align to TRBD1. The CDR3 totals 13 residues. Germline V gene data show CDR1 as KGHSH and CDR2 as LQKENI. The CDR3 region has the DNA TGTGCCCGCTCACCGACGGGACAGTCTGAAGCTTTCTTT. It translates to CARSPTGQSEAFF.

At least ten counts were recorded for this clonotype. J is TRBJ2-6 and V is TRBV24-1; possibly TRBD1 or TRBD2 for D (5 bases each). This CDR3 has 17 residues. The V and J ends lost 2 bases and 4 bases respectively, with 14 bases between them. CDR1 is KGHDR, CDR2 SFDVKD, per germline. CDR3 region: CATSDSGSGRGANVLTF. The CDR3 coding sequence is TGTGCCACCAGTGATTCTGGCTCAGGGAGAGGGGCCAACGTCCTGACTTTC.

This clonotype has ten or more counts. The V call is TRBV29-1, the J call TRBJ2-1, with D hard to call. CDR1 and CDR2 (germline): SQVTM, ANQGSEA. CDR3 length equals 14 residues. The V end lost 3 bases, the J end lost 3 bases, and 12 bases lay between the germline ends. In nucleotides, the CDR3 is TGCAGCGTTGAGATACGCGCATTCTACAATGAGCAGTTCTTC. Encoded protein: CSVEIRAFYNEQFF.

This clonotype was seen many times. V usage is TRBV20-1 and J usage is TRBJ1-1; the D gene is possibly TRBD1 (5 bases). The CDR3 is 14 amino acids. Germline lookup yields CDR1 DFQATT and CDR2 SNEGSKA (reference sequence). The V end was cut by 5 bases, the J end by 0 bases, with 13 bases between. The CDR3 protein is CSAETESMNTEAFF. The DNA for the CDR3 is TGCAGTGCTGAGACAGAATCCATGAACACTGAAGCTTTCTTT.

The genes are TRBV5-4 and TRBJ1-2; TRBD1 agrees at 10 bases. The CDR3 is 16 amino acids. J lost 4 bases, V lost 4 bases, and 10 bases had no gene match. Germline CDR1 SGHNT, CDR2 YYREEE (reference sequence). CDR3 amino acids: CASSEAGTGDPYGYTF. CDR3 nucleotide sequence: TGTGCCAGCAGCGAGGCGGGGACAGGGGATCCCTATGGCTACACCTTC.

The V gene is TRBV12-5, the J gene TRBJ2-2, with a possible D match to TRBD2 (5 bases). V lost 1 base and J lost 0, with 9 bases in between. CDR3 length: 16 residues. Germline-derived CDR1 and CDR2 are LGHNT and FRNRAP. This chain's CDR3 is CASGLAGVANTGELFF. The CDR3 DNA follows: TGTGCTAGTGGTTTGGCCGGGGTCGCGAACACCGGGGAGCTGTTTTTT.

At least ten counts were recorded for this clonotype. V usage is TRBV19 and J usage is TRBJ2-3; the match to TRBD2 covers 8 bases. The junction had 7 bases not matched to a gene; V was cut back by 0 bases and J by 2 bases. The germline V gene encodes CDR1 LNHDA and CDR2 SQIVND (reference sequence). The CDR3 runs 17 residues. The CDR3 region is CASSIDRDGRATDTQYF. The CDR3 nucleotides read TGTGCCAGTAGTATAGATCGGGACGGGAGGGCCACAGATACGCAGTATTTT.

As for this clonotype: A read error is possible here, since a much larger clone lies one base away. This chain uses TRBV29-1 with TRBJ2-3; D is perhaps TRBD2 (6 bases). The germline CDR1 and CDR2 sequences are SQVTM and ANQGSEA. This CDR3 is built from 15 residues. The V gene lost 5 bases and the J gene lost 2 bases, with 17 bases spanning the gap. The CDR3 DNA reads as TGCAGCGTTAATATGGGGACTGGCCCCACAGATACGCAGTATTTT. Encoded protein: CSVNMGTGPTDTQYF.

This clonotype showed up many times. This rearrangement joins TRBV4-3 to TRBJ2-2; D possibly corresponds to TRBD2 (5 bases). There are 17 residues in the CDR3. Germline CDR1 LGHNA, CDR2 YSLEER. Trimming removed 0 bases from V and 2 bases from J, with 13 bases in between. CDR3 sequence (DNA): TGCGCCAGCAGCCAAGATCTTAGCAGCGGTAACACCGGGGAGCTGTTTTTT. Residues: CASSQDLSSGNTGELFF.

This clonotype came up many times. This chain links TRBV15 with TRBJ2-7; no reliable D call. V was clipped by 5 bases and J by 7 bases, with 21 bases between them. Germline V gives CDR1 LNHNV, CDR2 YYDKDF (reference sequence). This CDR3 is 15 amino acids long. The CDR3 reads CATSGEPGLAGEQYF. The CDR3 bases are TGTGCCACCAGCGGCGAACCGGGCCTCGCTGGTGAGCAGTACTTC.

With regard to this clonotype: A much larger clone is a single base away; this may be a read error. The genes are TRBV5-5 and TRBJ2-1; the match to TRBD2 covers 14 bases. The CDR3 totals 17 residues. Germline V gives CDR1 SGHKS, CDR2 YYEKEE (reference sequence). CDR3 amino acids: CASSLEGLTSGRVGQLF. As DNA, the CDR3 is TGTGCCAGCAGCTTGGAAGGACTGACTAGCGGGAGGGTCGGGCAGCTCTTC. Variable domain in full (rest from reference TRBV5-5 and TRBJ2-1): DAGVTQSPTHLIKTRGQQVTLRCSPISGHKSVSWYQQVLGQGPQFIFQYYEKEERGRGNFPDRFSARQFPNYSSELNVNALLLGDSALYLCASSLEGLTSGRVGQLFGPGTRLTVL.

There are a few counts of this clonotype. V gene TRBV4-3 combines with J gene TRBJ1-3; no definite D call. The V gene lost 5 bases and the J gene lost 0 bases, with 11 bases spanning the gap. The CDR3 spans 15 residues. CDR1 is LGHNA, CDR2 YSLEER, per germline. The CDR3 reads CASSYQANSGNTIYF. In nucleotides, the CDR3 is TGCGCCAGCAGCTACCAGGCCAACTCTGGAAACACCATATATTTT.

This clonotype was observed many times. The gene calls are TRBV10-3 and TRBJ2-1; 9 nucleotides agree with TRBD2. The CDR3 has 15 amino acids. Germline V CDR1 and CDR2: ENHRY, SYGVKD. J lost 7 bases, V lost 0 bases, and 4 bases had no gene match. CDR3 bases: TGTGCCATCAGTGAGTCGCCTAGCGGGAAAAATGAGCAGTTCTTC. Translation gives CAISESPSGKNEQFF.

This clonotype showed up many times. The chain carries TRBV10-3 and TRBJ1-5; D may be TRBD1 (5 bases). CDR3 length equals 14 residues. Germline values: CDR1 ENHRY, CDR2 SYGVKD. The V gene lost 3 bases and the J gene lost 5 bases, with 11 bases spanning the gap. The CDR3 nucleotides are TGTGCCATCAGTGACAGGGAAGGCGATCAGCCCCAGCATTTT. Translated: CAISDREGDQPQHF.

This clonotype occurred many times. The V gene is TRBV11-3, the J gene TRBJ2-2; D call uncertain. CDR3 length: 14 residues. CDR1 and CDR2 from the germline V gene are SGHNT and YENEEA. V shed 1 base and J shed 6 bases, with 9 bases lying between them. CDR3: CASSLVPESGELFF. DNA for the CDR3: TGTGCCAGCAGCTTAGTTCCGGAGTCCGGGGAGCTGTTTTTT.

A word on this clonotype: A much larger clone lies a single base off, so this may be a read error. The chain has TRBV4-2 and TRBJ2-7; D gene uncertain. Germline values: CDR1 LGHNA, CDR2 YNFKEQ. The V end was cut by 4 bases, the J end by 2 bases, with 12 bases between. The CDR3 sequence is 14 residues long. The DNA for the CDR3 is TGTGCCAGCAGCCCAAAGAAGAGCCCCTACGAGCAGTACTTC. It is translated as CASSPKKSPYEQYF.